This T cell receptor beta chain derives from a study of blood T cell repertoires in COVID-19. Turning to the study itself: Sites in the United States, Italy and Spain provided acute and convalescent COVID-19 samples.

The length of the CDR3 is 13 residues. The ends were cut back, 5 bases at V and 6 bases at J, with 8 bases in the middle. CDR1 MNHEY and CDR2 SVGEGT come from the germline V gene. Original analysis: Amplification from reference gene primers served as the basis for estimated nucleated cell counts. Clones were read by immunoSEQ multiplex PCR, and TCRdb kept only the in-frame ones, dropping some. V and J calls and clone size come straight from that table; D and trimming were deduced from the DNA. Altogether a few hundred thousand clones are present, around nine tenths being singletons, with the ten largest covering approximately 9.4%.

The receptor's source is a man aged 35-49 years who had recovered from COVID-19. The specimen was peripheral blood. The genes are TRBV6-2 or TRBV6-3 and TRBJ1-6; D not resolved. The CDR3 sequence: CASSNPGNSPLHF. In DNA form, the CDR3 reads TGTGCCAGCAGTAACCCGGGTAATTCACCCCTCCACTTT.